Below, 30 T cell receptor beta chains from the same sample are listed, as sequenced in a study of CD8 T cells in ankylosing spondylitis. Whole-study results and caveats: Apparently characteristic of ankylosing spondylitis blood was a TCR beta motif (roughly 8 highly homologous variants).

These TCRs are of unknown antigen specificity. A single record per CDR3 protein comes from TCRdb applying MiXCR to the 5' RACE reads. The sample consists of about 220,000 distinct CDR3 sequences, 6% to 8.5% of them appearing once. Sequenced material: blood, either unsorted or a sorted T cell fraction (not recorded which). Every receptor here comes from a male donor with ankylosing spondylitis.

Ten or more counts support this clonotype. The chain uses TRBV29-1 and TRBJ2-7, with D maybe TRBD1 (6 bases). Per germline, CDR1 SQVTM and CDR2 ANQGSEA. Trimming removed 2 bases at V and 1 base at J, with 12 bases between. The CDR3 runs 14 residues. CDR3 sequence: CSVETGTSSYEQYF. The CDR3, as DNA: TGCAGCGTTGAAACAGGGACGTCATCCTACGAGCAGTACTTC.

This clonotype appeared many times. The chain is built from TRBV29-1 and TRBJ2-7; D gene unclear. The CDR3 is made up of 12 amino acids. Germline V gives CDR1 SQVTM, CDR2 ANQGSEA. Between the trimmed V and J ends, which lost 4 bases and 0 bases, there was a span of 7 bases. The CDR3 DNA reads as TGCAGCGTTGTGGCCGGCTCCTACGAGCAGTACTTC. It codes for CSVVAGSYEQYF.

The chain joins TRBV4-1 to TRBJ1-1; possibly TRBD1 for D (5 bases). Trimming shortened V by 4 bases and J by 2 bases, and 14 bases separated the two germline ends. CDR3 length: 15 residues. CDR1 and CDR2 from the germline V gene are MGHRA and YSYEKL. This CDR3 is CASSLPAGTNTEAFF. CDR3 DNA: TGCGCCAGCAGCCTCCCGGCAGGGACCAACACTGAAGCTTTCTTT.

Many counts were recorded for this clonotype. This chain links TRBV7-9 with TRBJ2-7; D is undetermined. Trimming shortened V by 4 bases and J by 0 bases, and 13 bases separated the two germline ends. This CDR3 is 15 amino acids long. CDR1 is SEHNR, CDR2 FQNEAQ, per germline (reference sequence). The CDR3 DNA reads as TGTGCCAGCAGCTCGACACCGGAGAACTCCTACGAGCAGTACTTC. The encoded protein is CASSSTPENSYEQYF.

This clonotype occurred many times. V and J are TRBV20-1 and TRBJ1-2; D gene unclear. The CDR3 totals 13 residues. V was trimmed by 2 bases and J by 7 bases, leaving 14 bases between them. Germline V gene lookup returns CDR1 DFQATT and CDR2 SNEGSKA (reference sequence). CDR3 DNA sequence: TGCAGTGCTAGACGTCCGGGAACGCGTGGCTACACCTTC. Its translation: CSARRPGTRGYTF.

The J gene is TRBJ2-1, the V gene TRBV7-2, with a weak D call TRBD1 (7 bases). This CDR3 region has 15 residues. The V gene's germline CDR1 is SGHTA and CDR2 FQGNSA. V was trimmed by 1 base and J by 6 bases, leaving 13 bases between them. In nucleotides, the CDR3 is TGTGCCAGCAGCTTAGGTCAGGGGGGCCCCAATGAGCAGTTCTTC. This encodes CASSLGQGGPNEQFF.

This clonotype was recorded many times. The chain couples TRBV4-3 to TRBJ2-1; TRBD2 might be the D (5 bases). Per the germline V gene, CDR1 is LGHNA and CDR2 is YSLEER. This CDR3 is 13 amino acids long. Trimming removed 1 base at V and 6 bases at J, with 7 bases between. The DNA of the CDR3 is TGCGCCAGCAGCCAAGTCCGGGGCAATGAGCAGTTCTTC. Protein sequence: CASSQVRGNEQFF.

In this sample, this clonotype turned up many times. This sequence joins TRBV15 and TRBJ2-6; the D is unclear. Trimming left V 3 bases short and J 0 bases short, with 6 bases between. Germline assignment: CDR1 LNHNV and CDR2 YYDKDF (reference sequence). The CDR3 totals 15 residues. CDR3 nucleotide sequence: TGTGCCACCAGCAGCTTGCTCTCTGGGGCCAACGTCCTGACTTTC. It is translated as CATSSLLSGANVLTF.

The table lists this clonotype with many counts. This chain links TRBV6-6 with TRBJ2-3, with no clear D. This CDR3 has 13 amino acids. V was shortened by 7 bases and J by 0 bases, with 8 bases between the two germline ends. Germline-derived CDR1 and CDR2 are MNHNY and SVGAGI (reference sequence). This chain's CDR3 is CASIEYSTDTQYF. In nucleotides, the CDR3 is TGTGCCAGCATCGAATATAGCACAGATACGCAGTATTTT.

This clonotype was counted at least ten times. V gene TRBV7-9 combines with J gene TRBJ2-7; D may correspond to TRBD1 or TRBD2 (5 bases each). This CDR3 is built from 17 residues. Deletions cut 1 base from V and 0 bases from J, with 16 bases between. CDR1 is SEHNR and CDR2 is FQNEAQ in the germline V gene (reference sequence). For the CDR3, the DNA is TGTGCCAGCAGCTTAGAGAGAGGGGTCTCCTTCTCCTACGAGCAGTACTTC. Its translation: CASSLERGVSFSYEQYF. Combining the CDR3 with reference TRBV7-9 and TRBJ2-7 gives the whole variable domain DTGVSQNPRHKITKRGQNVTFRCDPISEHNRLYWYRQTLGQGPEFLTYFQNEAQLEKSRLLSDRFSAERPKGSFSTLEIQRTEQGDSAMYLCASSLERGVSFSYEQYFGPGTRLTVT.

This clonotype has at least ten counts. The chain is built from TRBV12-3 or TRBV12-4 and TRBJ2-7; weak D call: TRBD2 (5 bases). CDR3 size: 15 residues. The V end lost 5 bases, the J end lost 2 bases, and 16 bases lay between the germline ends. The CDR3 reads CASSPRAGITYEQYF. CDR3 sequence (DNA): TGTGCCAGCAGTCCTCGGGCGGGCATAACCTACGAGCAGTACTTC.

This clonotype occurred many times. The chain recombines TRBV10-3 with TRBJ2-3, with a possible D match to TRBD1 (5 bases). The germline V gene encodes CDR1 ENHRY and CDR2 SYGVKD. V was clipped by 0 bases and J by 4 bases, with 11 bases between them. There are 15 residues in the CDR3. Here the CDR3 DNA reads TGTGCCATCAGTGAGTCGGGGCCTGGGGCAGATACGCAGTATTTT. This codes for CAISESGPGADTQYF.

This clonotype was counted at least ten times. The rearrangement uses TRBV7-9 and TRBJ1-3; TRBD1 is a possible D gene (5 bases). Trimming took off 5 bases at V and 0 bases at J, with 14 bases between the two ends. Germline lookup yields CDR1 SEHNR and CDR2 FQNEAQ (reference sequence). The length of the CDR3 is 16 residues. The DNA for the CDR3 is TGTGCCAGCAGCACCAAGGGACGGCCCTCTGGAAACACCATATATTTT. This sequence encodes CASSTKGRPSGNTIYF. The whole variable domain, filled in from reference TRBV7-9 and TRBJ1-3, reads DTGVSQNPRHKITKRGQNVTFRCDPISEHNRLYWYRQTLGQGPEFLTYFQNEAQLEKSRLLSDRFSAERPKGSFSTLEIQRTEQGDSAMYLCASSTKGRPSGNTIYFGEGSWLTVV.

V and J are TRBV15 and TRBJ2-5, with D tentatively TRBD2 (6 bases). This CDR3 contains 15 residues. Germline V gene data show CDR1 as LNHNV and CDR2 as YYDKDF (reference sequence). V lost 2 bases, J lost 2 bases, and 12 bases lay in between. The CDR3 nucleotides read TGTGCCACCAGCAGACATCTAGCGCCACAAGAGACCCAGTACTTC. Translated: CATSRHLAPQETQYF.

J is TRBJ1-2 and V is TRBV9, with unresolved D. This CDR3 spans 15 amino acids. V gave up 4 bases and J gave up 8 bases, with 21 bases separating them. From germline, CDR1 is SGDLS and CDR2 YYNGEE. CDR3 in DNA: TGTGCCAGCAGCCTGTACGTAGTCCCCCGCCAGGGCTACACCTTC. Amino acid sequence: CASSLYVVPRQGYTF.

The chain carries TRBV11-1 and TRBJ2-3; D unclear. Trimming shortened V by 1 base and J by 3 bases, and 11 bases separated the two germline ends. The CDR3 has 15 amino acids. CDR1 is SGHAT and CDR2 is FQDESV in the germline V gene (reference sequence). The CDR3 is CASSLGRRLTDTQYF. Written as DNA, the CDR3 is TGTGCCAGCAGCTTAGGACGGCGACTTACAGATACGCAGTATTTT.

The chain joins TRBV20-1 to TRBJ2-7; 10 nucleotides align to TRBD1. J gave up 3 bases and V 3 bases, and 14 bases lay outside the gene matches. Looked up from germline, CDR1 is DFQATT and CDR2 is SNEGSKA (reference sequence). The CDR3 has 17 amino acids. The CDR3 DNA reads TGCAGTGCTAGCGGGGACAGGGGTGCCCATCCTCTCTACGAGCAGTACTTC. It translates to CSASGDRGAHPLYEQYF.

The chain uses TRBV5-4 and TRBJ2-1; D possibly corresponds to TRBD1 (5 bases). Trimming removed 4 bases from V and 4 bases from J, with 12 bases in between. The CDR3 runs 14 residues. The germline V gene has CDR1 SGHNT and CDR2 YYREEE (reference sequence). CDR3 sequence: CASSQGASYNEQFF. Written as DNA, the CDR3 is TGTGCCAGCAGCCAAGGGGCATCATACAATGAGCAGTTCTTC.

This clonotype was counted ten times or more. CDR3: CASSPTSPDTQYF. In DNA form, the CDR3 reads TGTGCCAGCAGTCCCACAAGCCCAGATACGCAGTATTTT. The gene calls are TRBV12-3 or TRBV12-4 and TRBJ2-3, with D unclear. The CDR3 has 13 amino acids. The ends were cut back, 5 bases at V and 4 bases at J, with 10 bases in the middle.

The chain links TRBV20-1 to TRBJ1-1; maybe TRBD1 (6 bases). V shed 5 bases and J shed 7 bases, with 14 bases lying between them. CDR1 and CDR2 (germline): DFQATT, SNEGSKA (reference sequence). The CDR3 consists of 12 residues. This CDR3 is CSAPGGVGEAFF. The CDR3 region has the DNA TGCAGTGCTCCCGGGGGCGTTGGTGAAGCTTTCTTT.

The chain uses TRBV20-1 and TRBJ2-7; TRBD1 is a possible D gene (6 bases). Trimming shortened V by 0 bases and J by 1 base, and 13 bases separated the two germline ends. The germline V gene has CDR1 DFQATT and CDR2 SNEGSKA (reference sequence). CDR3 length: 15 amino acids. CDR3 bases: TGCAGTGCTAGAGAAGGCAGGGGTCTTTCCTACGAGCAGTACTTC. This encodes CSAREGRGLSYEQYF.

V usage is TRBV7-2 and J usage is TRBJ1-6; D uncertain. Deletions cut 4 bases from V and 8 bases from J, with 21 bases between. Germline CDR1 reads SGHTA; CDR2 reads FQGNSA. The CDR3 has 17 residues. CDR3 sequence: CASSSQAVLGKHSPLHF. The CDR3 DNA reads TGTGCCAGCAGCTCTCAGGCGGTTCTAGGGAAACATTCACCCCTCCACTTT. Based on the CDR3 plus reference TRBV7-2 and TRBJ1-6, the full variable domain is GAGVSQSPSNKVTEKGKDVELRCDPISGHTALYWYRQSLGQGLEFLIYFQGNSAPDKSGLPSDRFSAERTGGSVSTLTIQRTQQEDSAVYLCASSSQAVLGKHSPLHFGNGTRLTVT.

In this sample, this clonotype turned up a few times. The V and J genes are TRBV5-6 and TRBJ2-7; 7 bases agree with TRBD2. This CDR3 has 15 amino acids. The germline CDR1 and CDR2 sequences are SGHDT and YYEEEE. V was clipped by 0 bases and J by 2 bases; unmatched bases: 5. In DNA, the CDR3 is TGTGCCAGCAGCTTGGGGGCGGGAGCGACCTACGAGCAGTACTTC. Its protein product is CASSLGAGATYEQYF.

This clonotype was observed at least ten times. The chain links TRBV5-1 to TRBJ1-1, with 8 bases that match TRBD1. The CDR3 totals 13 residues. V gave up 2 bases and J gave up 4 bases; unmatched junction bases: 1. Germline V gene data show CDR1 as SGHRS and CDR2 as YFSETQ. This CDR3 is CASSFTGGTEAFF. CDR3 DNA: TGCGCCAGCAGCTTCACAGGGGGCACTGAAGCTTTCTTT.

This clonotype occurred a few times. CDR3 amino acids: CSARFARGSYEQYF. The CDR3 bases are TGCAGTGCTAGATTCGCTCGCGGGAGCTACGAGCAGTACTTC. V usage is TRBV20-1 and J usage is TRBJ2-7, with 7 bases fitting TRBD2. Trimming at V came to 2 bases and at J to 3 bases, leaving 7 bases not matched to a gene. The CDR3 runs to 14 residues. Germline assignment: CDR1 DFQATT and CDR2 SNEGSKA (reference sequence).

Ten or more counts support this clonotype. The genes are TRBV4-3 and TRBJ1-5, with 8 bases aligning to TRBD1. Germline values: CDR1 LGHNA, CDR2 YSLEER. The CDR3 spans 14 residues. With 4 bases clipped from V and 7 bases from J, the junction kept 6 bases outside the gene matches. This CDR3 reads CASSPGQGEQPQHF. The CDR3 bases are TGCGCCAGCAGCCCTGGACAGGGAGAACAGCCCCAGCATTTT.

This clonotype was recorded at least ten times. The CDR3 DNA sequence: TGTGCCAGCAGTCAGGCAGGGACGGCCTACGAGCAGTACTTC. Amino acid sequence: CASSQAGTAYEQYF. The rearrangement joins TRBV28 to TRBJ2-7; the D call may be TRBD1 or TRBD2 (5 bases each). V lost 5 bases to trimming and J lost 2 bases, with 13 bases between them. The CDR3 runs 14 residues. CDR1 MDHEN and CDR2 SYDVKM come from the germline V gene. Supplemented by reference TRBV28 and TRBJ2-7, the full variable domain reads DVKVTQSSRYLVKRTGEKVFLECVQDMDHENMFWYRQDPGLGLRLIYFSYDVKMKEKGDIPEGYSVSREKKERFSLILESASTNQTSMYLCASSQAGTAYEQYFGPGTRLTVT.

This clonotype was recorded many times. The CDR3 protein is CASSSGTGNTEAFF. The CDR3 nucleotides read TGTGCCAGCAGTTCCGGGACAGGGAACACTGAAGCTTTCTTT. The chain has TRBV27 and TRBJ1-1; 8 nucleotides agree with TRBD1. J lost 1 base, V lost 4 bases, and 2 bases had no gene match. The CDR3 runs to 14 residues. Germline CDR1 and CDR2: MNHEY and SMNVEV (reference sequence).

This clonotype was observed many times. The J gene is TRBJ1-1, the V gene TRBV5-1, with a tentative D call TRBD1 (6 bases). The CDR3 is made up of 13 amino acids. The germline CDR1 and CDR2 sequences are SGHRS and YFSETQ. Trimming took off 0 bases at V and 11 bases at J, with 14 bases between the two ends. The CDR3 DNA reads TGCGCCAGCAGCTTGGAGGGGGGGCCGAAGGCTTTCTTT. Amino acids: CASSLEGGPKAFF.

The V and J genes are TRBV7-9 and TRBJ2-7; D gene uncertain. CDR3 length equals 14 residues. Trimming stripped 4 bases from V and 0 bases from J, with 10 bases between. The germline CDR1 and CDR2 sequences are SEHNR and FQNEAQ (reference sequence). CDR3 sequence reads: CASSYGDTSYEQYF. Written as DNA, the CDR3 is TGTGCCAGCAGCTACGGAGACACCTCCTACGAGCAGTACTTC.